This section outlines one T cell receptor (beta chain) sequence together with its context. Antigen unknown. The CDR3 has 14 residues. Germline lookup yields CDR1 SGHRS and CDR2 YFSETQ. Trimming at V came to 4 bases and at J to 6 bases, leaving 6 bases not matched to a gene. This sample was included in a study of T cells in narcolepsy. Study observations and caveats: Autoreactive clone sequences were missing from some blood memory CD4+ repertoires.

Sequencing was performed with immunoSEQ multiplex PCR; in TCRdb, only in-frame clones are kept and a portion is missing. Here the sample spans tens of thousands of clones, around 81% being singletons. The V and J genes are TRBV5-1 and TRBJ2-1; 8 bases are a match to TRBD2. This TCR was sampled from a human donor in good health. Sequencing used memory (CD45RA-) CD4+ T cells from blood. Here the CDR3 DNA reads TGCGCCAGCAGCCCCATGGCGGGGGGCAATGAGCAGTTCTTC. As protein: CASSPMAGGNEQFF.